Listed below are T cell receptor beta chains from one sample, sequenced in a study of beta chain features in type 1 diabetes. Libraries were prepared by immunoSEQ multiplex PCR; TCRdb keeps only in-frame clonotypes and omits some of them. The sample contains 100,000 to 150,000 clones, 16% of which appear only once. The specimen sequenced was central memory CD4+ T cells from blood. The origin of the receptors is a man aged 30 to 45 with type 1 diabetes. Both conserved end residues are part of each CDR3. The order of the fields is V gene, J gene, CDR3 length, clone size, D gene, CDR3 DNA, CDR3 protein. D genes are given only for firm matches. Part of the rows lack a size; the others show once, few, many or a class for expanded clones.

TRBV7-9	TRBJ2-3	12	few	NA	TGTGCCAGCAGCCCAGGTACAGATACGCAGTATTTT	CASSPGTDTQYF
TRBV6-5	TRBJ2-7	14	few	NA	TGTGCCAGCAGGAACGGACAGAATTCCTACGAGCAGTACTTC	CASRNGQNSYEQYF
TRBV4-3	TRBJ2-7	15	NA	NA	TGCGCCAGCAGCCAAGTTTACGTAGGGACCTACGAGCAGTACTTC	CASSQVYVGTYEQYF
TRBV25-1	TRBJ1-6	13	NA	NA	TGTGCCAGCAGTGAATTATGGGATTCACCCCTCCACTTT	CASSELWDSPLHF
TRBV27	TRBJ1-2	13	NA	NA	NA	CASSFGQGAVTTF
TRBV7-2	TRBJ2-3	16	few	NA	TGTGCCAGCAGCCCCCGGGTGGAACCAAGGACAGATACGCAGTATTTT	CASSPRVEPRTDTQYF
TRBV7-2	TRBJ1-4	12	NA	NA	TGTGCCAGCAGCTTCTCTGCTGAAAAACTGTTTTTT	CASSFSAEKLFF
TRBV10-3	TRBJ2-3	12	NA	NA	TGTGCCATCAGTGAGTCGCCTGGCACGCAGTATTTT	CAISESPGTQYF
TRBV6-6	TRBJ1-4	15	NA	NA	TGTGCCAGCAGTTCGACAGGCCCAGGGAGTGAAAAACTGTTTTTT	CASSSTGPGSEKLFF
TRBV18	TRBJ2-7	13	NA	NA	TGTGCCAGCTCACCTGCTGCCTCCTACGAGCAGTACTTC	CASSPAASYEQYF
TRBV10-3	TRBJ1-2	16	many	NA	TGTGCCATCAGTGAGATTGGGGAGATACGAAACTATGGCTACACCTTC	CAISEIGEIRNYGYTF
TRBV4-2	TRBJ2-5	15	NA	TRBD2	TGTGCCAGCAGCATCGAGACTAGCGGGGGCCAAACCCAGTACTTC	CASSIETSGGQTQYF
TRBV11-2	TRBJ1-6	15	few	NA	TGTGCCAGCAGCTTAGATGGGACTAGGAATTCACCCCTCCACTTT	CASSLDGTRNSPLHF
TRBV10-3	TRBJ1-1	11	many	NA	TGTGCCACCCGACAGTACGCTGAAGCTTTCTTT	CATRQYAEAFF